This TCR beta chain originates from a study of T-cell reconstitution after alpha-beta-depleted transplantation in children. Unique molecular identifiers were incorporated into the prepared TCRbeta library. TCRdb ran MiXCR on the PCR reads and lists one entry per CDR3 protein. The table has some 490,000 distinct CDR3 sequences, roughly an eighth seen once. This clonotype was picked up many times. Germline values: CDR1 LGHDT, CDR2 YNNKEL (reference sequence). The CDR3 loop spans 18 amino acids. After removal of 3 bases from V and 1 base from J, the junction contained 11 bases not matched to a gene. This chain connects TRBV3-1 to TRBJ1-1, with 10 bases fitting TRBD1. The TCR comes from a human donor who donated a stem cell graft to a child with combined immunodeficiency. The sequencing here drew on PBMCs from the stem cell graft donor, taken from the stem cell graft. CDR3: CASSQFAGTGVENTEAFF. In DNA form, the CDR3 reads TGTGCCAGCAGCCAGTTCGCCGGGACAGGGGTTGAGAACACTGAAGCTTTCTTT.